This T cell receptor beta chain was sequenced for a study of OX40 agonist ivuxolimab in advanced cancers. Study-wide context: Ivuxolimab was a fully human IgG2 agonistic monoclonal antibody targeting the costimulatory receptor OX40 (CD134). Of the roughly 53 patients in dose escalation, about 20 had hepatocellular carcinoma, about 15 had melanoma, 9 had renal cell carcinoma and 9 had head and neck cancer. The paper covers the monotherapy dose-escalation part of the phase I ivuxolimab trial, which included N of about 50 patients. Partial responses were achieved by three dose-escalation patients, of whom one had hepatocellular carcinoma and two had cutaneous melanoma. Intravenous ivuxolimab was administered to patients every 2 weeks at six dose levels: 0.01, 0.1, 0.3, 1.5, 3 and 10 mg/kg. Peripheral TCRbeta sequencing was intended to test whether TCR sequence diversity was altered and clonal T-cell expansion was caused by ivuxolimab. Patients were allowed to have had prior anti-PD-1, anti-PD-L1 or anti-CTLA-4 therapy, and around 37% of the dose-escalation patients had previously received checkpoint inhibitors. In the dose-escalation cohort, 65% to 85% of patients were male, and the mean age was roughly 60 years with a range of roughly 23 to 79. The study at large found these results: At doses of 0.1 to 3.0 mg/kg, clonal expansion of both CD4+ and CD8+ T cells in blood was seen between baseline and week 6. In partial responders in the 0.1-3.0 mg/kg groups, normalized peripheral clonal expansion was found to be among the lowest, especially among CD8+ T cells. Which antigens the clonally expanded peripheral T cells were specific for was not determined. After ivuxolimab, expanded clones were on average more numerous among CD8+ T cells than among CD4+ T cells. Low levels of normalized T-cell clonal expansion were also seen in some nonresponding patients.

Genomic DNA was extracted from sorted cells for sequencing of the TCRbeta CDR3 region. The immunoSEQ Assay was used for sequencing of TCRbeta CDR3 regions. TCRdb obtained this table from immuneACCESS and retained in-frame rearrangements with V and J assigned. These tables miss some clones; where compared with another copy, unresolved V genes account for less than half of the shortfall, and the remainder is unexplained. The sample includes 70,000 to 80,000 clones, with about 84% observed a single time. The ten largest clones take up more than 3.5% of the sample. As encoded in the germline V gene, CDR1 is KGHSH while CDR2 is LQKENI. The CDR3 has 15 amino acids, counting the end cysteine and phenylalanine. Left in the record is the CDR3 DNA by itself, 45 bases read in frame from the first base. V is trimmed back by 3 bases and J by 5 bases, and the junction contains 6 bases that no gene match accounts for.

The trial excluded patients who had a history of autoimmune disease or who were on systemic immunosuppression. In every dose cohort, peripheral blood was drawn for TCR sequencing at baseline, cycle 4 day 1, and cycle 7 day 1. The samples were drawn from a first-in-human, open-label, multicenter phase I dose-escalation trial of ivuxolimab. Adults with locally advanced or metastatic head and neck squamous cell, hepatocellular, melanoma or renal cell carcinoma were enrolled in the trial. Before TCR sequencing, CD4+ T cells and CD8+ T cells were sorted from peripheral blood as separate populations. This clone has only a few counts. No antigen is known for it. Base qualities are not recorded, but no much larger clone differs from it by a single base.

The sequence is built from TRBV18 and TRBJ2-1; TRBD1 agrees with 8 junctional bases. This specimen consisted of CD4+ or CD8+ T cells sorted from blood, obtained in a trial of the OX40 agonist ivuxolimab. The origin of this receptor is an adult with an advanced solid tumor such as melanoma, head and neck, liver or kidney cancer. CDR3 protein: CASSPFQGADNEQFF. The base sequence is TGTGCCAGCTCACCCTTTCAGGGGGCCGACAATGAGCAGTTCTTC.